This T cell receptor beta chain derives from a study of immune cell composition in non-small cell lung cancer (dated by TCRdb to the late 2010s). About the study as a whole: Histologic subtype was assigned using H&E plus p63, CK5, Napsin A and TTF-1 immunohistochemistry, mainly lung adenocarcinoma or squamous cell carcinoma. TCR-beta sequencing from Adaptive Biotechnologies was done on 32 to 35 paired sets of NSCLC tumour and non-adjacent lung specimens and on approximately 28 tumour-only specimens. Supplementary cohort #1, some 10 lung adenocarcinoma cases, had paired tumour/lung TCR-beta sequencing and TIL populations generated to assess tumour reactivity. A few tumour specimens with TCR-beta data were of rare histological subtypes and were excluded from the subtype comparisons.

Beyond this particular receptor, the publication reports: Across fewer than 13 adenocarcinoma cases, the maximal tumour-associated clone frequency showed a strong correlation with TIL tumour reactivity, but overall clonality showed no such correlation. The reactivity cohort contained only 10 cases, and the tumour-reactive clones were not shown to have sequences in common with the dominant in vivo tumour-associated clones. Compared with lung adenocarcinoma tumours, lung squamous cell carcinoma showed significantly higher Top 10 clone scores and productive clonality. Nearly half of NSCLC cases had tumour-associated clones >0.5%, found in roughly 35% of adenocarcinomas compared with approximately 76% of squamous carcinomas. No significant correlation was found between tumour TCR-beta clonality and smoking pack-years.

Concerning this clone: Its antigen remains unidentified. Per-base qualities were not stored, and no clone one base away is much larger.

Frozen aliquots of unsorted single-cell suspensions were used for genomic DNA extraction with the QIAamp DNA kit. The tumour samples consisted of surgically resected non-small cell lung cancer tissue. Tissues were received within 2 hours of resection and were immediately processed into single-cell suspensions. Tissue was mechanically dissociated and enzymatically digested with DNase I, collagenase I and hyaluronidase for roughly 32 minutes at 37 °C, then filtered and RBC-lysed. V and J lose 6 bases and 2 bases, and a span of 14 bases separates them. The germline V gene supplies CDR1 SGDLS and CDR2 YYNGEE. Measured from the cysteine to the phenylalanine, the CDR3 is 14 residues long. Just CDR3 DNA is preserved here, 42 bases in frame from base 1. TCR-beta CDR3 regions were amplified from genomic DNA by a two-step multiplex PCR, with the second step adding Illumina-compatible adaptors. TCR-beta immunosequencing was carried out on an Illumina platform through the commercial immunoSEQ service. Turning to the authors' computational methods: Repertoires were summarised as Top 10 Clones, the percentage of T-cell templates from the ten most frequent sequences, and productive clonality. Productive clonality had a range of 0 to 1, where 1 means a monoclonal population. Tumour-associated clones were defined as sequences comprising at least 0.1% of tumour T-cell templates but absent from matched non-adjacent lung, identified via log10 scatter plots. Analyses were done in GraphPad Prism7 and R, with Student's t-tests for two-group comparisons, ANOVA for stages, and linear regression for relationships. Sourced from immuneACCESS, this table was stored by TCRdb with only in-frame sequences that have V and J called. A share of the clones is absent; for the studies checked, an unresolved V gene accounts for under half, and the remainder has no known explanation. The V and J calls and clone size come from that table; D and trimming were worked out from the DNA. This sample gives under 3,000 clones in total; 65% to 80% of them show up just once. The ten largest clones capture about 12% of the sample.

This sequence was found in a human donor with non-small cell lung cancer. The chain links TRBV9 with TRBJ2-5; the best D guess is TRBD1, with 6 bases matching. The sample taken for sequencing was lung tumor tissue. The DNA is TGTGCCAGCAATTCAGGACAGCCACAAGAGACCCAGTACTTC. This translates into CASNSGQPQETQYF.